This T cell receptor (beta chain) was recovered during a study of T cells after yellow fever vaccination (dated by TCRdb to about 2019). Describing the broader study: Memory subsets (EM, EMRA, CM and Tscm) were sorted on a BD FACS Aria III using CD3, CD45RA, CCR7 and CD95 staining. Libraries from fractions with low cell numbers were prepared with the SMART-Seq v4 Ultra Low Input RNA kit. To follow T-cell clones before and after both primary and booster YFV17D yellow fever vaccination, bulk TCR alpha and beta repertoires underwent longitudinal sequencing. The cohort comprised two healthy male donors, one aged 18 to 29 and one aged 30 to 40 years. Bulk PBMC replicates and cell subsets were isolated from blood drawn at multiple timepoints before and after both primary and secondary immunization. Sorting of memory subsets took place on days 0, 15 and 45 and at 18 months after primary vaccination, as well as on days 0, 15 and 45 after the 30-year booster.

The study at large found these results: Most clones expanded after primary vaccination were re-detected after the booster (almost 97% of CD4 and around 88% of CD8), suggesting broad memory maintenance. A small fraction of clonotypes showed up in both the CD4 and CD8 compartments, probably as a result of convergent recombination. In the sorted memory subsets on day 0, nearly all of the vaccine-responding clonotypes fell below detection. Because the study included only a couple of donors, the extent to which the findings can be generalized is limited. Compared with the primary T-cell response, the secondary T-cell response was faster but weaker, reaching its peak on day 5 rather than on day 15. Computational filtering was required because FACS-sorted repertoires could contain abundant contaminating clonotypes from the bulk population.

The trim is 0 bases for V and 4 bases for J, with a gap of 12 bases between the germline ends. Inclusive of the bounding cysteine and phenylalanine, the CDR3 is 16 residues long. Only the CDR3 part of the read is kept: 48 bases, read in frame from the first base. The sample's treatment or condition label is to be understood as: live attenuated yellow fever vaccine strain. PBMCs were isolated from peripheral blood using a standard Ficoll-Paque protocol. RNA from sorted memory subsets was extracted with the RNeasy Micro Kit. Synthesis of TCR cDNA relied on 5'RACE template switching, a step that introduced a universal primer site along with unique molecular identifiers. Priming for cDNA synthesis came from both the TCR alpha and TCR beta constant segments. Two PCR steps were used to amplify libraries, with sample barcodes and sequencing adapters being added in the second step. Sequencing of libraries was performed on Illumina HiSeq 2500 (2x100 bp) or NovaSeq (2x150 bp). In the source study's methods: MIGEC was used to demultiplex reads and collapse the reads into UMI consensus sequences, and MiXCR was used for V(D)J alignment. Clonotypes responding to the vaccine were identified with edgeR on replicate PBMC samples, with the criteria of FDR below 0.01 and a log2 fold change above 5 up to day 15. Each bulk clonotype was labeled CD4 or CD8 based on which sequenced repertoire, CD4 or CD8, contained the clonotype at higher abundance. To estimate the distribution of each clone across memory phenotypes, clonotype frequencies in memory subsets were weighted by FACS-sorted cell numbers. TCRdb trimmed public reads at Q25 via fastp, called clones via MiXCR and kept in-frame beta chains. Records with the same CDR3 protein are collapsed into one entry carrying the most frequent genes and DNA. The V and J calls come from TCRdb's annotation, not from the publication. This sample comprises roughly 32,000 distinct CDR3 sequences, 6.6% of them detected only once. 20% to 25% of the sample is taken by the ten largest.

To note about this clonotype: There are no base qualities to consult, and no much larger clone falls within one base.

Here the sequenced sample was PBMCs, either bulk or a sorted T-cell subset (CD4+, CD8+, memory, or dextramer-sorted; not recorded which), taken on the day of the first yellow fever vaccination. Here the chain combines TRBV23-1 and TRBJ2-2, and TRBD1 may be the D gene, going by 5 matching bases. TRBV23-1 is an ORF for which the function is uncertain. The TCR originated in a man aged 18 to 30 who received the YFV17D yellow fever vaccine. The CDR3 sequence is CASSQSAGPGTGELFF. The sequenced DNA is TGCGCCAGCAGTCAATCGGCAGGGCCGGGCACCGGGGAGCTGTTTTTT.